The present TCR beta chain was sequenced within a study of T-cell reconstitution after alpha-beta-depleted transplantation in children. Preparation of the TCRbeta library involved a method that used unique molecular identifiers. Each CDR3 protein is one row after TCRdb ran MiXCR on the PCR reads. The sample lists 120,000 to 150,000 distinct CDR3 sequences, roughly 9% occurring once. This clonotype was seen a few times. With V trimmed by 4 bases and J by 6 bases, 9 bases remained unmatched. Germline CDR1 is SGHAT and CDR2 is FQNNGV. The CDR3 covers 15 residues. This sequence originates from a female patient aged 2-9 years who had a stem cell transplant for congenital amegakaryocytic thrombocytopenia, so the T cells may come from the graft donor. The material was PBMCs, mostly from graft donor cells, obtained 180 days after TCRalphabeta/CD19-depleted stem cell transplant. The rearrangement uses TRBV11-2 and TRBJ1-2; 9 nucleotides agree with TRBD1. CDR3 DNA sequence: TGTGCCAGCAGCTCCAACAGGGGGCTGGTTAATGGCTACACCTTC. This codes for CASSSNRGLVNGYTF. Together with reference TRBV11-2 and TRBJ1-2, the CDR3 gives the full variable domain: EAGVAQSPRYKIIEKRQSVAFWCNPISGHATLYWYQQILGQGPKLLIQFQNNGVVDDSQLPKDRFSAERLKGVDSTLKIQPAKLEDSAVYLCASSSNRGLVNGYTFGSGTRLTVV.